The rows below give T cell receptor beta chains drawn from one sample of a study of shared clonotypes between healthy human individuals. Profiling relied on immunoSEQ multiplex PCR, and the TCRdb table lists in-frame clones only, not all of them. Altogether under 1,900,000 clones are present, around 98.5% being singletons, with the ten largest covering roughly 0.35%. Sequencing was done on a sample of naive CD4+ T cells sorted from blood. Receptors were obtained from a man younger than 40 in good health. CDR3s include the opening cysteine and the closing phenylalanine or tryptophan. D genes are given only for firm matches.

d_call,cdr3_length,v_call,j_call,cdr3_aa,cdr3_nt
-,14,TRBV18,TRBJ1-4,CASSPSGVEEKLFF,TGTGCCAGCTCACCATCTGGGGTAGAGGAAAAACTGTTTTTT
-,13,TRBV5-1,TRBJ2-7,CASRGGIAHEQYF,TGCGCCAGCCGCGGAGGGATAGCCCACGAGCAGTACTTC
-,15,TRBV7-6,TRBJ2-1,CASSLAGGTYNEQFF,TGTGCCAGCAGCTTAGCTGGAGGCACCTACAATGAGCAGTTCTTC
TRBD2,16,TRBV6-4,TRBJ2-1,CASSDSGLAVTNEQFF,TGTGCCAGCAGTGACTCGGGACTAGCGGTAACGAATGAGCAGTTCTTC
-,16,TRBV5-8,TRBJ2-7,CASSQGMRLISYEQYF,TGTGCCAGCAGCCAGGGTATGAGGTTGATTTCCTACGAGCAGTACTTC
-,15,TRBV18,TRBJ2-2,CASSPIPALTGELFF,TGTGCCAGCTCACCAATTCCGGCCCTCACCGGGGAGCTGTTTTTT
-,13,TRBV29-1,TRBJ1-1,CSDGDGLNTEAFF,TGCAGCGATGGGGACGGCTTGAACACTGAAGCTTTCTTT
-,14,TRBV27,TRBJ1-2,CASSRTGSSYGYTF,TGTGCCAGCAGCCGTACAGGGTCTTCCTATGGCTACACCTTC
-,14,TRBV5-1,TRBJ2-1,CASSYASDYNEQFF,TGCGCCAGCAGTTACGCATCAGATTACAATGAGCAGTTCTTC
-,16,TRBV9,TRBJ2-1,CASSVEPTPSYNEQFF,TGTGCCAGCAGCGTAGAACCGACCCCCTCCTACAATGAGCAGTTCTTC
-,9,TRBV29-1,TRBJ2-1,CSADYEQFF,TGCAGCGCGGACTATGAGCAGTTCTTC
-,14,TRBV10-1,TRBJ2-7,CASSDTQRGSEQYF,TGCGCCAGCAGTGACACCCAACGGGGGAGCGAGCAGTACTTC
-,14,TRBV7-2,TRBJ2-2,CASSRVANTGELFF,TGTGCCAGCAGCAGGGTCGCGAACACCGGGGAGCTGTTTTTT
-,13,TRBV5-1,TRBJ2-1,CASSALVVNEQFF,TGCGCCAGCAGCGCCCTAGTTGTTAATGAGCAGTTCTTC
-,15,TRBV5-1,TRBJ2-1,CASSLVQNSYNEQFF,TGCGCCAGCAGCTTGGTACAGAACTCCTACAATGAGCAGTTCTTC
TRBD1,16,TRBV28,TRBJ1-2,CASSSGTGRTTYGYTF,TGTGCCAGCAGTTCGGGGACAGGGAGAACGACCTATGGCTACACCTTC
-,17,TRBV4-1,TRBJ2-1,CASSQTSGPPRRNEQFF,TGCGCCAGCAGCCAAACATCCGGCCCTCCCCGGCGCAATGAGCAGTTCTTC
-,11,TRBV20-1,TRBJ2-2,CSAPNTGELFF,TGCAGTGCTCCGAACACCGGGGAGCTGTTTTTT
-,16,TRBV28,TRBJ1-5,CASSLGGGLNNQPQHF,TGTGCCAGCAGTTTGGGGGGAGGGCTCAACAATCAGCCCCAGCATTTT
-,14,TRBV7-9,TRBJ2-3,CATSRMGAMDTQYF,TGTGCCACCAGCAGGATGGGGGCGATGGATACGCAGTATTTT
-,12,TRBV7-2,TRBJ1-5,CASSLEYQPQHF,TGTGCCAGCAGCTTAGAATATCAGCCCCAGCATTTT
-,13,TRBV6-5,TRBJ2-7,CASSQGRIYEQYF,TGTGCCAGCAGCCAAGGACGGATCTACGAGCAGTACTTC
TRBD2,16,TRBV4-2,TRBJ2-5,CASSRSSGRARETQYF,TGTGCCAGCAGCCGATCTAGCGGGAGGGCCAGAGAGACCCAGTACTTC
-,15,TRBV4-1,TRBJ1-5,CASSQDIGQPGPQHF,TGCGCCAGCAGCCAAGATATCGGGCAGCCTGGGCCCCAGCATTTT
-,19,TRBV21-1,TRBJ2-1,CASSKGSVKQGLTYNEQFF,TGTGCCAGCAGCAAAGGGAGCGTCAAACAGGGGCTGACTTACAATGAGCAGTTCTTC
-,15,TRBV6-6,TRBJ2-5,CASSYTITPQETQYF,TGTGCCAGCAGTTACACCATCACCCCCCAAGAGACCCAGTACTTC
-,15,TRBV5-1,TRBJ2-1,CASSTARSSYNEQFF,TGCGCCAGCAGCACGGCGCGGAGCTCCTACAATGAGCAGTTCTTC
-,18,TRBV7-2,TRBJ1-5,CASSFRTRGPTENQPQHF,TGTGCCAGCAGCTTTAGGACCCGGGGACCGACCGAAAATCAGCCCCAGCATTTT